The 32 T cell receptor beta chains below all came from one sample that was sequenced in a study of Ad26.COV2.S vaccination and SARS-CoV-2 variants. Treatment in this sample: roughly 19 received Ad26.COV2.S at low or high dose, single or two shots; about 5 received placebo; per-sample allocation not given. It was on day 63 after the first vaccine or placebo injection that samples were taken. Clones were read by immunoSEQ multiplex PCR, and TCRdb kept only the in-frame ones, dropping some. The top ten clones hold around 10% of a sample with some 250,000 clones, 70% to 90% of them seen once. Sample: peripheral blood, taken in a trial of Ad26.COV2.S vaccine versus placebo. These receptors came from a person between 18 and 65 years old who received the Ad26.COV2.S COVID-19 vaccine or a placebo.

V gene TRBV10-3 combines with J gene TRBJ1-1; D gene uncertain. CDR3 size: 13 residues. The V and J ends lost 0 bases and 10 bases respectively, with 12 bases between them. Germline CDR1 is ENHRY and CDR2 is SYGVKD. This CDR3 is CAISESRLKAAFF. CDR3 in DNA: TGTGCCATCAGTGAGTCGAGGCTAAAGGCAGCTTTCTTT.

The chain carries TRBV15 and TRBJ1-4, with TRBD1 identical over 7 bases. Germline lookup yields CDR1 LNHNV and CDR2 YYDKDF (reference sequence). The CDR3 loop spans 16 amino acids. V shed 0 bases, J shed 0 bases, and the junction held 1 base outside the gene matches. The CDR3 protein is CATSRDRGPTNEKLFF. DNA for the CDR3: TGTGCCACCAGCAGAGATAGGGGGCCAACTAATGAAAAACTGTTTTTT.

CDR3: CASSQDLNRGYGQPQHF. The CDR3 nucleotides read TGCGCCAGCAGCCAAGATCTAAACAGGGGATACGGTCAGCCCCAGCATTTT. The chain uses TRBV4-3 and TRBJ1-5; 7 bases are shared with TRBD1. The V segment lost 0 bases and the J segment 6 bases; nucleotides outside the gene matches: 11. Germline CDR1 is LGHNA and CDR2 is YSLEER. This CDR3 is 17 amino acids long.

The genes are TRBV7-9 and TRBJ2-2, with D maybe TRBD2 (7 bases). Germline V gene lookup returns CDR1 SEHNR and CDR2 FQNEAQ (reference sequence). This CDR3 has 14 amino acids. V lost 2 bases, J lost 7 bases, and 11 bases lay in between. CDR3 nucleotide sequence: TGTGCCAGCAGCTTACGGGGGGCGAACGGGGAGCTGTTTTTT. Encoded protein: CASSLRGANGELFF. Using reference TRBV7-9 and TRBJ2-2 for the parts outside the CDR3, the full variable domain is DTGVSQNPRHKITKRGQNVTFRCDPISEHNRLYWYRQTLGQGPEFLTYFQNEAQLEKSRLLSDRFSAERPKGSFSTLEIQRTEQGDSAMYLCASSLRGANGELFFGEGSRLTVL.

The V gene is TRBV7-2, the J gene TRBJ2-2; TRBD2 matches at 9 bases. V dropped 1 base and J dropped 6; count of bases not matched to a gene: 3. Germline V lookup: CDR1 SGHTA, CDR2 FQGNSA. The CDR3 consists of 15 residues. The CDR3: CASSLDAGGAGELFF. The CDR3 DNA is TGTGCCAGCAGCTTAGACGCGGGAGGGGCCGGGGAGCTGTTTTTT.

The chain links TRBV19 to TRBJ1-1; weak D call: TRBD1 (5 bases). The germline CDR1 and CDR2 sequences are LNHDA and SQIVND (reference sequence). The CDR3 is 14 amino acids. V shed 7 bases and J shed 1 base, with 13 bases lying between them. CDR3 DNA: TGTGCCAGTATCTCCGGGACCGCGAACACTGAAGCTTTCTTT. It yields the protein CASISGTANTEAFF.

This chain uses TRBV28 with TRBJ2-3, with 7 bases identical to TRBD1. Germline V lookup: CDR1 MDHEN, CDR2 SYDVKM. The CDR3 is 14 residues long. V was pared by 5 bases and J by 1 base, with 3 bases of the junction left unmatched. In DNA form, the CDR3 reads TGTGCCAGCAGTGCAACAGGGGGCACAGATACGCAGTATTTT. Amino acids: CASSATGGTDTQYF.

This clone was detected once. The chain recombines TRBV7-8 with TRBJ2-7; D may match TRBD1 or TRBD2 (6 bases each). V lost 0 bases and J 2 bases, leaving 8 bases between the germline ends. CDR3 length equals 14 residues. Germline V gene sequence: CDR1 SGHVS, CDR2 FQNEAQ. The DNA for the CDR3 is TGTGCCAGCAGCTTAGCGGGGGGCCCCTACGAGCAGTACTTC. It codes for CASSLAGGPYEQYF.

The CDR3 DNA is TGTGCCAGCAGTGGGAAGGGCTCTGGGGCCAACGTCCTGACTTTC. Protein: CASSGKGSGANVLTF. The V and J genes are TRBV2 and TRBJ2-6, with D unclear. Germline V lookup: CDR1 SNHLY, CDR2 FYNNEI. Between the trimmed V and J ends, which lost 4 bases and 0 bases, there was a span of 7 bases. This CDR3 has 15 amino acids.

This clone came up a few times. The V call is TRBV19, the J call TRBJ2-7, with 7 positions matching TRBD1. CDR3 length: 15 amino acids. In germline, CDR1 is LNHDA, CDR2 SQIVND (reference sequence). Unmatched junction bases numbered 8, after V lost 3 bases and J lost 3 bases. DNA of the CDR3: TGTGCCAGTAGTATTTCAGGACAGGACCTCTACGAGCAGTACTTC. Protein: CASSISGQDLYEQYF. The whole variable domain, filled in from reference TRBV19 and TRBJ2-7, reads DGGITQSPKYLFRKEGQNVTLSCEQNLNHDAMYWYRQDPGQGLRLIYYSQIVNDFQKGDIAEGYSVSREKKESFPLTVTSAQKNPTAFYLCASSISGQDLYEQYFGPGTRLTVT.

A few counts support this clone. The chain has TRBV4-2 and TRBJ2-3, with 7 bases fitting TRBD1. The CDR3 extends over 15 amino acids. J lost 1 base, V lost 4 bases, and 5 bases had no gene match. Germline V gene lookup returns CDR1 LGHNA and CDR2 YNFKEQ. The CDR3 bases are TGTGCCAGCAGCCTAGGTGGACAGGGCACAGATACGCAGTATTTT. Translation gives CASSLGGQGTDTQYF.

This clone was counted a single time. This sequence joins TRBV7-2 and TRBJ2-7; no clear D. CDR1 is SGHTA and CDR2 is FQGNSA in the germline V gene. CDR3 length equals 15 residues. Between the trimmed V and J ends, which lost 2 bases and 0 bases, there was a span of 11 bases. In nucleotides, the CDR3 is TGTGCCAGCAGCTTATATAACAGAAACTCCTACGAGCAGTACTTC. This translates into CASSLYNRNSYEQYF. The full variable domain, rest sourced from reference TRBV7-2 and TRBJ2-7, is GAGVSQSPSNKVTEKGKDVELRCDPISGHTALYWYRQSLGQGLEFLIYFQGNSAPDKSGLPSDRFSAERTGGSVSTLTIQRTQQEDSAVYLCASSLYNRNSYEQYFGPGTRLTVT.

The DNA for the CDR3 is TGTGCCAGCAGAGATACAGGGAATGAGCAGTTCTTC. It encodes CASRDTGNEQFF. The chain uses TRBV7-8 and TRBJ2-1; maybe TRBD1 (6 bases). This CDR3 contains 12 residues. CDR1 SGHVS and CDR2 FQNEAQ come from the germline V gene. The V gene lost 6 bases and the J gene lost 7 bases, with 10 bases spanning the gap.

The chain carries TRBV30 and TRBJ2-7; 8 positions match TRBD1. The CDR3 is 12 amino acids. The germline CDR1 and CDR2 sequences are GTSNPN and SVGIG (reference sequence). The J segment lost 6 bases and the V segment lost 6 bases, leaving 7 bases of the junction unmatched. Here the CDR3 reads CACPGQAGEQYF. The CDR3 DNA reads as TGTGCCTGCCCGGGACAGGCGGGCGAGCAGTACTTC.

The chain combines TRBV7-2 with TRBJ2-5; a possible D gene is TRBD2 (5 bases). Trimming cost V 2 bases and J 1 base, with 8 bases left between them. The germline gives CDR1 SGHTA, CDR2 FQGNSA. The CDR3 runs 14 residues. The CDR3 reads CASSLNGVQETQYF. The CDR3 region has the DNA TGTGCCAGCAGCTTAAACGGGGTCCAAGAGACCCAGTACTTC.

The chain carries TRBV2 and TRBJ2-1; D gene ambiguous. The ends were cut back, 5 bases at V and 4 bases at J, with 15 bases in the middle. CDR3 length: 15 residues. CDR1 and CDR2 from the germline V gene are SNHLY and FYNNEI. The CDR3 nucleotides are TGTGCCAGCAGTCCGACCATAGACTCTTACAATGAGCAGTTCTTC. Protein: CASSPTIDSYNEQFF. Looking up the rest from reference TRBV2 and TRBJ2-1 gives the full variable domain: EPEVTQTPSHQVTQMGQEVILRCVPISNHLYFYWYRQILGQKVEFLVSFYNNEISEKSEIFDDQFSVERPDGSNFTLKIRSTKLEDSAMYFCASSPTIDSYNEQFFGPGTRLTVL.

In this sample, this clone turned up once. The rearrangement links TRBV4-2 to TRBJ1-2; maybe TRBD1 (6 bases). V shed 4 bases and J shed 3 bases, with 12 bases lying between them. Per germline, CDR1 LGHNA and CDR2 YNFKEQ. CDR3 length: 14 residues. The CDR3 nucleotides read TGTGCCAGCAGCCCCGCCGGACAGTACTATGGCTACACCTTC. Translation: CASSPAGQYYGYTF.

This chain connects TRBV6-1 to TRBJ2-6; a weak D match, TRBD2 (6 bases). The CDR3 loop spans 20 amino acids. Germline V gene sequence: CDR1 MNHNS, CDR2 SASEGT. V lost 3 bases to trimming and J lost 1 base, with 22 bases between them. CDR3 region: CASSDLGSLLGKSGANVLTF. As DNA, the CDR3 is TGTGCCAGCAGTGATCTCGGGAGCCTTTTGGGCAAATCTGGGGCCAACGTCCTGACTTTC.

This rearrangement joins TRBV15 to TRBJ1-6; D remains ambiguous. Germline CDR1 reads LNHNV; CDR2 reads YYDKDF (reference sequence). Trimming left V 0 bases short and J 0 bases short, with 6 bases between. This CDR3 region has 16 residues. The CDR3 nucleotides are TGTGCCACCAGCAGAGATACGTACTCCTATAATTCACCCCTCCACTTT. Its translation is CATSRDTYSYNSPLHF.

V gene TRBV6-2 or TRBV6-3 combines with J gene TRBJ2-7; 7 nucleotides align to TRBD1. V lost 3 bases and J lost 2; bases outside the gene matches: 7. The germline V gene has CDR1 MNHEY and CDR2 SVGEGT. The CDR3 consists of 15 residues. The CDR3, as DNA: TGTGCCAGCAGTTATGGACAGGTGGGCACCTACGAGCAGTACTTC. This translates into CASSYGQVGTYEQYF.

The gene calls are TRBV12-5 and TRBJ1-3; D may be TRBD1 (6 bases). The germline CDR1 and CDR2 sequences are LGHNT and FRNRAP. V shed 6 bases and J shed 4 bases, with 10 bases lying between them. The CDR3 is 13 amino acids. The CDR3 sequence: CASGRGTGNTIYF. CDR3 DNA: TGTGCTAGTGGGAGAGGGACAGGAAACACCATATATTTT.

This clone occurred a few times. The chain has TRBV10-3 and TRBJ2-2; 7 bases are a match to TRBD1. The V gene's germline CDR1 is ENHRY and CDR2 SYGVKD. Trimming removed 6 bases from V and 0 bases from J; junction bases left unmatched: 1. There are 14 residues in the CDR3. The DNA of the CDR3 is TGTGCCATCAGGGGACAGTCGAACACCGGGGAGCTGTTTTTT. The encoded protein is CAIRGQSNTGELFF.

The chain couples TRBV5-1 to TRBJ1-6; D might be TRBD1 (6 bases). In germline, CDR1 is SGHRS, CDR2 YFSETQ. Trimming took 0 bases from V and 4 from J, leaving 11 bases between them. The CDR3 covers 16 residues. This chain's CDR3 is CASSLAGARYNSPLHF. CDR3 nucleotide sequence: TGCGCCAGCAGCTTGGCGGGGGCTAGGTATAATTCACCCCTCCACTTT.

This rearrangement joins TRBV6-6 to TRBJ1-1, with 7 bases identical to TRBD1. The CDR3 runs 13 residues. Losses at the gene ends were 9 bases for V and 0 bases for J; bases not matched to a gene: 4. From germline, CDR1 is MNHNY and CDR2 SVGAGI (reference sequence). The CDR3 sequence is CASGDSMNTEAFF. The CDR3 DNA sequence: TGTGCCAGTGGGGACAGCATGAACACTGAAGCTTTCTTT.

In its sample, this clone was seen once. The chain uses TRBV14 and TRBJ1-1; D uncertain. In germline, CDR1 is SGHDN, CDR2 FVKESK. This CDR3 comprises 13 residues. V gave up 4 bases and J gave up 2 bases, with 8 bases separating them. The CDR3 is CASSPGSNTEAFF. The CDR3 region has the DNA TGTGCCAGCAGCCCGGGATCCAACACTGAAGCTTTCTTT.

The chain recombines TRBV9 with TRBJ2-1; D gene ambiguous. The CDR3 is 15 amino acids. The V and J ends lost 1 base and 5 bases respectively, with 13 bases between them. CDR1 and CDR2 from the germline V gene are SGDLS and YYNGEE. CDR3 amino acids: CASSVSQTPDNEQFF. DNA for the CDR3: TGTGCCAGCAGCGTAAGTCAGACGCCCGACAATGAGCAGTTCTTC.

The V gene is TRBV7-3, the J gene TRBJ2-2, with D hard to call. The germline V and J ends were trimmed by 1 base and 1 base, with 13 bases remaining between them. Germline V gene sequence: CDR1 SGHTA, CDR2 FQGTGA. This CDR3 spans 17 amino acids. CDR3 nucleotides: TGTGCCAGCAGCTTAAAGGGCGGTGCGGTGAACACCGGGGAGCTGTTTTTT. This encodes CASSLKGGAVNTGELFF.

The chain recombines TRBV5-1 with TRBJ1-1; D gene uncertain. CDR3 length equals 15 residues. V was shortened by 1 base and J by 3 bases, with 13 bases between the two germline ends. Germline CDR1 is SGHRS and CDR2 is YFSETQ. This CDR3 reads CASSLKMDLYTEAFF. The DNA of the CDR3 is TGCGCCAGCAGCTTGAAGATGGATCTTTACACTGAAGCTTTCTTT.

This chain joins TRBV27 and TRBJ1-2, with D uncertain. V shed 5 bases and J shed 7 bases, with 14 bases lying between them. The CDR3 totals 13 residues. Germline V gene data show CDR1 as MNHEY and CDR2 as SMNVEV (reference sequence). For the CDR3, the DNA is TGTGCCAGCAGTCCGGACGCACAACCTGGCTACACCTTC. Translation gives CASSPDAQPGYTF.

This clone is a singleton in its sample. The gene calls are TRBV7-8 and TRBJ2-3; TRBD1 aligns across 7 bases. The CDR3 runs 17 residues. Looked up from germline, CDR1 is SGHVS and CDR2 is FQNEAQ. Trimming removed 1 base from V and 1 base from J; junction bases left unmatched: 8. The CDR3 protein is CASSLDRGVGGTDTQYF. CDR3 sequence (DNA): TGTGCCAGCAGCTTAGACAGGGGCGTGGGGGGCACAGATACGCAGTATTTT.

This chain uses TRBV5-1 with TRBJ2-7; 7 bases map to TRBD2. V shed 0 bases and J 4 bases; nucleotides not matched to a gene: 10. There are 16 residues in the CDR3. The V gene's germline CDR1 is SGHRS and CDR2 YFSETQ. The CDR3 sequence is CASSLVASGSDYEQYF. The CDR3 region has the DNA TGCGCCAGCAGCTTGGTGGCTAGCGGTTCTGATTACGAGCAGTACTTC. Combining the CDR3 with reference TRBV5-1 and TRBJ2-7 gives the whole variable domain KAGVTQTPRYLIKTRGQQVTLSCSPISGHRSVSWYQQTPGQGLQFLFEYFSETQRNKGNFPGRFSGRQFSNSRSEMNVSTLELGDSALYLCASSLVASGSDYEQYFGPGTRLTVT.

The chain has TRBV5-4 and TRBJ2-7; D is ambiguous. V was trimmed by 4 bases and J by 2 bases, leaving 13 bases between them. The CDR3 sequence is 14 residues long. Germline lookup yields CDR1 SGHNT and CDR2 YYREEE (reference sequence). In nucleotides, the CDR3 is TGTGCCAGCAGCCTCGGGTTAACCGCCTACGAGCAGTACTTC. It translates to CASSLGLTAYEQYF. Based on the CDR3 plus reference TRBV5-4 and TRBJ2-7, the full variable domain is ETGVTQSPTHLIKTRGQQVTLRCSSQSGHNTVSWYQQALGQGPQFIFQYYREEENGRGNFPPRFSGLQFPNYSSELNVNALELDDSALYLCASSLGLTAYEQYFGPGTRLTVT.